The 31 T cell receptor beta chains below all came from one sample that was sequenced in a study of cytomegalovirus exposure and HLA in healthy donors. Method: immunoSEQ multiplex PCR; TCRdb's copy keeps in-frame clones and lacks some. Of some 100,000 clones listed, around 85% are singletons. What was sequenced was PBMCs. Receptors were obtained from a man between 18 and 29 years old in good health and CMV-seropositive.

This chain connects TRBV5-6 to TRBJ1-6, with D possibly matching TRBD1 (6 bases). This CDR3 is 14 amino acids long. V was shortened by 1 base and J by 9 bases, with 11 bases between the two germline ends. Germline V CDR1 and CDR2: SGHDT, YYEEEE. The CDR3 spells CASSLTGYGSPLHF. DNA of the CDR3: TGTGCCAGCAGCTTGACAGGGTACGGTTCACCCCTCCACTTT. The whole variable domain, remainder taken from reference TRBV5-6 and TRBJ1-6, is DAGVTQSPTHLIKTRGQQVTLRCSPKSGHDTVSWYQQALGQGPQFIFQYYEEEERQRGNFPDRFSGHQFPNYSSELNVNALLLGDSALYLCASSLTGYGSPLHFGNGTRLTVT.

In this sample, this clone turned up a few times. The chain has TRBV19 and TRBJ2-7; 8 positions match TRBD1. Germline V gene lookup returns CDR1 LNHDA and CDR2 SQIVND (reference sequence). This CDR3 contains 16 residues. V lost 5 bases to trimming and J lost 0 bases; unmatched junction nucleotides: 9. CDR3 nucleotide sequence: TGTGCCAGTAGTGCAACGGGACAGGCCAGCTCCTACGAGCAGTACTTC. It codes for CASSATGQASSYEQYF.

V is TRBV27 and J is TRBJ1-2, with a possible D match to TRBD1 (5 bases). Germline V CDR1 and CDR2: MNHEY, SMNVEV (reference sequence). Between the trimmed V and J ends, which lost 7 bases and 3 bases, there was a span of 12 bases. CDR3 size: 13 residues. CDR3 coding DNA: TGTGCCAGCAAATCAGGGTTAGACTATGGCTACACCTTC. It translates to CASKSGLDYGYTF.

The rearrangement uses TRBV6-4 and TRBJ2-1, with 10 positions matching TRBD2. V gave up 8 bases and J gave up 5 bases; unmatched junction bases: 9. Germline CDR1 reads MRHNA; CDR2 reads SNTAGT. There are 15 residues in the CDR3. CDR3 nucleotide sequence: TGTGCCAGCCGCCCAACTAGCGGGGCGAACAATGAGCAGTTCTTC. It specifies CASRPTSGANNEQFF.

V usage is TRBV7-9 and J usage is TRBJ1-3, with a possible D match to TRBD1 (6 bases). The CDR3 consists of 15 residues. V gave up 4 bases and J gave up 2 bases, with 12 bases separating them. CDR1 is SEHNR, CDR2 FQNEAQ, per germline (reference sequence). The chain's CDR3 is CASSSWTEPGNTIYF. Here the CDR3 DNA reads TGTGCCAGCAGCTCTTGGACAGAACCTGGAAACACCATATATTTT. Together with reference TRBV7-9 and TRBJ1-3, the CDR3 gives the full variable domain: DTGVSQNPRHKITKRGQNVTFRCDPISEHNRLYWYRQTLGQGPEFLTYFQNEAQLEKSRLLSDRFSAERPKGSFSTLEIQRTEQGDSAMYLCASSSWTEPGNTIYFGEGSWLTVV.

This clone was counted a single time. The genes are TRBV7-2 and TRBJ2-1; D may be TRBD2 (6 bases). The CDR3 covers 12 residues. V shed 2 bases and J shed 12 bases, with 11 bases lying between them. CDR1 SGHTA and CDR2 FQGNSA come from the germline V gene. The CDR3 protein is CASSLFAGRQFF. Written as DNA, the CDR3 is TGTGCCAGCAGCTTATTTGCGGGGAGGCAGTTCTTC.

This chain uses TRBV6-5 with TRBJ2-2; 9 nucleotides agree with TRBD1. The CDR3 extends over 16 amino acids. V shed 4 bases, J shed 1 base, and the junction held 4 bases outside the gene matches. Germline V gene lookup returns CDR1 MNHEY and CDR2 SVGAGI. CDR3 bases: TGTGCCAGCAGTTTCGGGGACAGGGTGAACACCGGGGAGCTGTTTTTT. The encoded protein is CASSFGDRVNTGELFF.

This chain uses TRBV11-2 with TRBJ2-7; 9 bases are shared with TRBD1. Looked up from germline, CDR1 is SGHAT and CDR2 is FQNNGV. The V and J ends lost 3 bases and 4 bases, in that order; junction bases with no gene match: 7. CDR3 length equals 15 residues. CDR3 nucleotides: TGTGCCAGCAGCTTGGGACAGGGATTCTTATACGAGCAGTACTTC. This gives the protein CASSLGQGFLYEQYF.

V gene TRBV5-6 combines with J gene TRBJ2-3; 7 positions match TRBD2. The CDR3 has 14 amino acids. J lost 4 bases, V lost 0 bases, and 2 bases had no gene match. CDR1 is SGHDT and CDR2 is YYEEEE in the germline V gene. The CDR3 DNA reads TGTGCCAGCAGCTTGGGAACTAGCGCAGATACGCAGTATTTT. Translating gives CASSLGTSADTQYF.

This clone has more than one count but fewer than ten. V usage is TRBV6-4 and J usage is TRBJ2-3; possibly TRBD1 for D (5 bases). There are 15 residues in the CDR3. Trimming took 0 bases from V and 2 from J, leaving 9 bases between them. The germline CDR1 and CDR2 sequences are MRHNA and SNTAGT. The CDR3 nucleotides read TGTGCCAGCAGTGACTCGACCAGGGCCACAGATACGCAGTATTTT. Its protein is CASSDSTRATDTQYF.

V and J are TRBV14 and TRBJ1-1, with a possible D match to TRBD1 (5 bases). This CDR3 spans 14 amino acids. CDR1 is SGHDN and CDR2 is FVKESK in the germline V gene. The V end lost 5 bases, the J end lost 4 bases, and 14 bases lay between the germline ends. This CDR3 is CASSEQVSGTEAFF. The CDR3 coding sequence is TGTGCCAGCAGCGAACAGGTCTCGGGCACTGAAGCTTTCTTT.

The chain is built from TRBV28 and TRBJ2-1; 10 nucleotides line up with TRBD1. The CDR3 loop spans 13 amino acids. Germline CDR1 and CDR2: MDHEN and SYDVKM. Losses at the gene ends were 8 bases for V and 7 bases for J; bases not matched to a gene: 5. The CDR3 is CASDRGLRNEQFF. In DNA, the CDR3 is TGTGCCAGCGACAGGGGGCTAAGGAATGAGCAGTTCTTC.

The chain employs TRBV10-2 and TRBJ2-7; 9 positions match TRBD1. V trimming: 7 bases; J trimming: 3 bases; junction bases outside the gene matches: 7. The germline V gene has CDR1 WSHSY and CDR2 SAAADI. The CDR3 has 14 residues. The CDR3 DNA reads as TGCGCCAGCATCCCGGGACAGGGCTACTACGAGCAGTACTTC. It translates to CASIPGQGYYEQYF.

V and J are TRBV28 and TRBJ1-2; D perhaps matches TRBD1 (6 bases). CDR1 is MDHEN, CDR2 SYDVKM, per germline. The ends were cut back, 3 bases at V and 4 bases at J, with 12 bases in the middle. This CDR3 is built from 14 residues. Written as DNA, the CDR3 is TGTGCCAGCAGTTTCCGGGGGGCGGGCTATGGCTACACCTTC. Translating it yields CASSFRGAGYGYTF.

This clone was picked up one time. The chain links TRBV2 to TRBJ1-5; D may be TRBD1 (5 bases). CDR1 and CDR2 (germline): SNHLY, FYNNEI. Trimming took off 6 bases at V and 5 bases at J, with 17 bases between the two ends. This CDR3 contains 15 residues. The CDR3 here is CASRARGVGDQPQHF. The CDR3 DNA follows: TGTGCCAGCAGGGCTCGGGGGGTTGGGGATCAGCCCCAGCATTTT.

This chain joins TRBV27 and TRBJ2-1; a weak D match, TRBD2 (6 bases). The CDR3 is 15 residues long. Trimming removed 7 bases at V and 5 bases at J, with 18 bases between. The V gene's germline CDR1 is MNHEY and CDR2 SMNVEV (reference sequence). The CDR3 loop reads CASNPGGTPNNEQFF. Here the CDR3 DNA reads TGTGCCAGCAACCCGGGTGGGACTCCGAACAATGAGCAGTTCTTC.

This rearrangement joins TRBV5-4 to TRBJ2-1, with a possible D match to TRBD1 (6 bases). The germline CDR1 and CDR2 sequences are SGHNT and YYREEE (reference sequence). Trimming shortened V by 4 bases and J by 4 bases, and 9 bases separated the two germline ends. This CDR3 contains 13 residues. In DNA form, the CDR3 reads TGTGCCAGCAGCGGGACAAATTACAATGAGCAGTTCTTC. As protein: CASSGTNYNEQFF.

The rearrangement links TRBV2 to TRBJ2-3, with D possibly matching TRBD1 (6 bases). V lost 3 bases, J lost 0 bases, and 10 bases lay in between. The CDR3 length is 15 residues. CDR1 and CDR2 from the germline V gene are SNHLY and FYNNEI. The DNA of the CDR3 is TGTGCCAGCAGTGACGCAGGGGTTAGCACAGATACGCAGTATTTT. Translated, it gives CASSDAGVSTDTQYF.

This chain links TRBV11-2 with TRBJ1-6; 7 bases are shared with TRBD1. V shed 5 bases and J 10 bases; nucleotides not matched to a gene: 8. CDR1 and CDR2 (germline): SGHAT, FQNNGV. This CDR3 is built from 14 residues. The DNA of the CDR3 is TGTGCCAGCAGCCGCGACAGGGCGCGGTCACCCCTCCACTTT. As protein: CASSRDRARSPLHF. Variable domain in full (rest from reference TRBV11-2 and TRBJ1-6): EAGVAQSPRYKIIEKRQSVAFWCNPISGHATLYWYQQILGQGPKLLIQFQNNGVVDDSQLPKDRFSAERLKGVDSTLKIQPAKLEDSAVYLCASSRDRARSPLHFGNGTRLTVT.

The chain carries TRBV19 and TRBJ1-1; D possibly corresponds to TRBD1 (6 bases). CDR3 length: 13 amino acids. Germline values: CDR1 LNHDA, CDR2 SQIVND (reference sequence). V was shortened by 4 bases and J by 1 base, with 7 bases between the two germline ends. CDR3 sequence (DNA): TGTGCCAGTAGTACACAGGGGAACACTGAAGCTTTCTTT. As protein: CASSTQGNTEAFF. Full variable domain (rest looked up from reference TRBV19 and TRBJ1-1): DGGITQSPKYLFRKEGQNVTLSCEQNLNHDAMYWYRQDPGQGLRLIYYSQIVNDFQKGDIAEGYSVSREKKESFPLTVTSAQKNPTAFYLCASSTQGNTEAFFGQGTRLTVV.

The chain couples TRBV11-2 to TRBJ1-4, with TRBD1 as a possible D gene (5 bases). This CDR3 is built from 16 residues. Trimming took off 4 bases at V and 7 bases at J, with 19 bases between the two ends. The V gene's germline CDR1 is SGHAT and CDR2 FQNNGV. This chain's CDR3 is CASSSSWGGNREKLFF. The CDR3 nucleotides are TGTGCCAGCAGCTCCTCGTGGGGGGGAAATCGTGAAAAACTGTTTTTT.

The chain combines TRBV4-1 with TRBJ2-7, with TRBD1 identical over 8 bases. Germline V gives CDR1 MGHRA, CDR2 YSYEKL. V shed 6 bases, J shed 2 bases, and the junction held 9 bases outside the gene matches. The CDR3 runs 15 residues. The CDR3 region is CASRHTGGRPYEQYF. The CDR3 DNA is TGCGCCAGCAGACACACAGGGGGTAGGCCCTACGAGCAGTACTTC.

The gene calls are TRBV2 and TRBJ2-7; 10 bases are shared with TRBD1. From germline, CDR1 is SNHLY and CDR2 FYNNEI. The CDR3 is 14 residues long. The junction had 6 bases not matched to a gene; V was cut back by 4 bases and J by 6 bases. CDR3 nucleotides: TGTGCCAGCAGTGTAGACAGGGGGCCGCTCGAGCAGTACTTC. This encodes CASSVDRGPLEQYF. The full variable domain, with the rest looked up from reference TRBV2 and TRBJ2-7, is EPEVTQTPSHQVTQMGQEVILRCVPISNHLYFYWYRQILGQKVEFLVSFYNNEISEKSEIFDDQFSVERPDGSNFTLKIRSTKLEDSAMYFCASSVDRGPLEQYFGPGTRLTVT.

This chain uses TRBV5-1 with TRBJ1-3; D remains ambiguous. CDR3 length: 15 residues. The V end was cut by 2 bases, the J end by 0 bases, with 9 bases between. The germline V gene has CDR1 SGHRS and CDR2 YFSETQ. Here the CDR3 reads CASSFRPNSGNTIYF. The CDR3 DNA follows: TGCGCCAGCAGCTTCAGGCCGAACTCTGGAAACACCATATATTTT.

CDR3: CASGAQQGANEQFF. The CDR3 DNA follows: TGTGCCAGCGGAGCTCAACAGGGGGCGAATGAGCAGTTCTTC. This chain uses TRBV2 with TRBJ2-1, with 9 nucleotides matching TRBD1. V dropped 8 bases and J dropped 7; count of bases not matched to a gene: 9. Germline V CDR1 and CDR2: SNHLY, FYNNEI. The CDR3 extends over 14 amino acids.

This rearrangement joins TRBV12-5 to TRBJ2-5; D is perhaps TRBD2 (5 bases). The CDR3 sequence is 12 residues long. Germline V CDR1 and CDR2: LGHNT, FRNRAP. Trimming took off 9 bases at V and 5 bases at J, with 13 bases between the two ends. The CDR3 loop reads CASLGGSETQYF. Written as DNA, the CDR3 is TGTGCTAGCTTAGGAGGCAGCGAGACCCAGTACTTC.

V gene TRBV5-4 combines with J gene TRBJ2-7; 8 bases are a match to TRBD1. Germline V gene data show CDR1 as SGHNT and CDR2 as YYREEE (reference sequence). V shed 2 bases and J 4 bases; nucleotides not matched to a gene: 8. The CDR3 is 15 residues long. Written as DNA, the CDR3 is TGTGCCAGCAGCTTTCGGGCAGGGGGCGCGTACGAGCAGTACTTC. This translates into CASSFRAGGAYEQYF.

J is TRBJ2-2 and V is TRBV18; 7 nucleotides line up with TRBD1. The J segment lost 0 bases and the V segment lost 3 bases, leaving 4 bases of the junction unmatched. Germline V lookup: CDR1 KGHSH, CDR2 LQKENI. CDR3 length equals 16 residues. The CDR3 coding sequence is TGTGCCAGCTCACCGACGGGACAGCCGAACACCGGGGAGCTGTTTTTT. This translates into CASSPTGQPNTGELFF.

V usage is TRBV6-5 and J usage is TRBJ1-5; no firm D call. Germline assignment: CDR1 MNHEY and CDR2 SVGAGI. CDR3 length: 14 residues. Trimming took 0 bases from V and 6 from J, leaving 9 bases between them. This chain's CDR3 is CASSYSGRVQPQHF. CDR3 coding DNA: TGTGCCAGCAGTTACTCGGGGAGGGTTCAGCCCCAGCATTTT.

The J gene is TRBJ2-1, the V gene TRBV6-1; TRBD2 is a possible D gene (6 bases). CDR1 MNHNS and CDR2 SASEGT come from the germline V gene. Trimming pared 5 bases from V and 7 bases from J, leaving 15 bases between. This CDR3 is 14 amino acids long. In nucleotides, the CDR3 is TGTGCCAGCAGTCGGGGGATCGCGCGGAATGAGCAGTTCTTC. Protein sequence: CASSRGIARNEQFF.

The chain carries TRBV7-8 and TRBJ1-2; D is unclear. This CDR3 has 15 residues. Germline CDR1 is SGHVS and CDR2 is FQNEAQ. With 5 bases removed from V and 7 bases from J, the gap between germline ends came to 20 bases. The CDR3 nucleotides read TGTGCCAGCAGCACCTCTCGGGGTGGATTCGCTGGCTACACCTTC. This sequence encodes CASSTSRGGFAGYTF.